These 14 T cell receptor beta chains share one sample of origin, sequenced in a study of CD8+ T cells in alopecia areata. After isolation, RNA underwent reverse transcription to generate cDNA as the sequencing template. Data came from immunoSEQ multiplex PCR; TCRdb stores just in-frame clones and leaves some out. The sample carries 150,000 or so clones, 85% to 90% recorded once. Treatment given: oral pan-JAK inhibitor, 5-10 mg twice daily. The specimen comprised CD8+ T cells sorted from blood, sampled at week 4, from a patient treated with tofacitinib. The origin of the receptors is a human donor with alopecia areata.

The chain carries TRBV27 and TRBJ2-1, with 9 bases aligning to TRBD2. With 5 bases clipped from V and 2 bases from J, the junction kept 7 bases outside the gene matches. The CDR3 covers 16 residues. The V gene's germline CDR1 is MNHEY and CDR2 SMNVEV (reference sequence). The CDR3 loop reads CASSDIAGETYNEQFF. DNA for the CDR3: TGTGCCAGCAGTGATATAGCGGGAGAAACCTACAATGAGCAGTTCTTC.

This clone was counted once. At one end the junction does not follow the germline gene, possibly because of a read error. The CDR3 DNA reads as TGTGCCAGCAGTTTATCTCAGGGTAGCCATCAGCCCCAGCATTTT. It is translated as CASSLSQGSHQPQHF. This chain connects TRBV27 to TRBJ1-5; a possible D gene is TRBD1 (5 bases). The length of the CDR3 is 15 residues. Germline CDR1 reads MNHEY; CDR2 reads SMNVEV (reference sequence).

The chain employs TRBV6-1 and TRBJ1-1, with a weak D call TRBD1 (5 bases). Deletions cut 3 bases from V and 1 base from J, with 18 bases between. CDR1 MNHNS and CDR2 SASEGT come from the germline V gene. This CDR3 spans 17 amino acids. CDR3 bases: TGTGCCAGCAGTGATAATATCGGGGACGTGGGGAACACTGAAGCTTTCTTT. As protein: CASSDNIGDVGNTEAFF.

This CDR3 reads CASSQGGGVEQYF. The CDR3 DNA follows: TGTGCCAGCAGCCAAGGAGGAGGGGTCGAGCAGTACTTC. The chain uses TRBV14 and TRBJ2-7; D might be TRBD2 (6 bases). CDR3 size: 13 residues. Trimming took 1 base from V and 6 from J, leaving 10 bases between them. Germline CDR1 and CDR2: SGHDN and FVKESK.

The J gene is TRBJ2-5, the V gene TRBV27; 9 nucleotides line up with TRBD1. CDR3 length: 15 amino acids. With V trimmed by 6 bases and J by 1 base, 6 bases remained unmatched. Per the germline V gene, CDR1 is MNHEY and CDR2 is SMNVEV (reference sequence). The CDR3 DNA is TGTGCCAGCAGCCTAAGGGACAGGGCCCAAGAGACCCAGTACTTC. Its protein product is CASSLRDRAQETQYF.

The J gene is TRBJ2-7, the V gene TRBV29-1, with TRBD2 identical over 8 bases. The V gene's germline CDR1 is SQVTM and CDR2 ANQGSEA. The CDR3 extends over 16 amino acids. J was trimmed by 2 bases and V by 3 bases; bases with no gene match: 12. CDR3 loop: CSVESIAGLETYEQYF. DNA of the CDR3: TGCAGCGTTGAGAGTATAGCGGGACTAGAGACCTACGAGCAGTACTTC.

The sample holds one count of this clone. The chain recombines TRBV2 with TRBJ2-1, with 11 bases matching TRBD2. Germline V gene sequence: CDR1 SNHLY, CDR2 FYNNEI. The CDR3 consists of 15 residues. V shed 7 bases, J shed 6 bases, and the junction held 8 bases outside the gene matches. CDR3 sequence: CASTAGLAVSNEQFF. DNA for the CDR3: TGTGCCAGCACCGCGGGACTAGCGGTATCCAATGAGCAGTTCTTC. The full variable domain, completed using reference TRBV2 and TRBJ2-1, is EPEVTQTPSHQVTQMGQEVILRCVPISNHLYFYWYRQILGQKVEFLVSFYNNEISEKSEIFDDQFSVERPDGSNFTLKIRSTKLEDSAMYFCASTAGLAVSNEQFFGPGTRLTVL.

The rearrangement uses TRBV19 and TRBJ2-7; D gene uncertain. CDR1 is LNHDA and CDR2 is SQIVND in the germline V gene (reference sequence). V gave up 0 bases and J gave up 6 bases, with 9 bases separating them. This CDR3 region has 13 residues. As DNA, the CDR3 is TGTGCCAGTAGTATAGACGAGGAGTCCGAGCAGTACTTC. Amino acids: CASSIDEESEQYF.

J is TRBJ1-1 and V is TRBV27; TRBD1 agrees at 11 bases. The ends lost 5 bases at V and 9 bases at J; junction bases unmatched: 23. The CDR3 spans 19 residues. Germline V CDR1 and CDR2: MNHEY, SMNVEV (reference sequence). CDR3 in amino acids: CASSPGTGGPHIPSPKAFF. The CDR3 DNA sequence: TGTGCCAGCAGTCCTGGGACAGGGGGTCCACACATCCCCAGCCCCAAAGCTTTCTTT.

The chain has TRBV6-5 and TRBJ2-1; 11 nucleotides line up with TRBD2. The CDR3 has 16 amino acids. The germline CDR1 and CDR2 sequences are MNHEY and SVGAGI. V was pared by 2 bases and J by 10 bases, with 10 bases of the junction left unmatched. CDR3 loop: CASSYNLRLAGIEQFF. In DNA form, the CDR3 reads TGTGCCAGCAGTTACAATTTGAGACTAGCGGGAATCGAGCAGTTCTTC.

This chain joins TRBV6-1 and TRBJ1-2, with 7 nucleotides matching TRBD1. The CDR3 contains 15 residues. Trimming took 6 bases from V and 0 from J; bases not matched to a gene: 7. Germline V gene sequence: CDR1 MNHNS, CDR2 SASEGT. The CDR3 spells CASRQTGTANYGYTF. In DNA form, the CDR3 reads TGTGCCAGCAGGCAGACCGGGACAGCTAACTATGGCTACACCTTC.

This clone was observed a handful of times. This sequence joins TRBV7-9 and TRBJ2-5, with 8 bases fitting TRBD2. V lost 11 bases to trimming and J lost 0 bases; unmatched junction nucleotides: 14. This CDR3 spans 16 amino acids. Germline V gene sequence: CDR1 SEHNR, CDR2 FQNEAQ (reference sequence). CDR3 nucleotides: TGTGCCTTAGGCGGGGGGCGCGAGCCGTACCAAGAGACCCAGTACTTC. This sequence encodes CALGGGREPYQETQYF.

The chain carries TRBV29-1 and TRBJ2-7, with 7 bases lining up with TRBD1. V shed 7 bases, J shed 6 bases, and the junction held 6 bases outside the gene matches. Germline lookup yields CDR1 SQVTM and CDR2 ANQGSEA. CDR3 length: 11 residues. CDR3: CSGLQGFEQYF. CDR3 in DNA: TGCAGCGGCCTACAGGGGTTCGAGCAGTACTTC.

The chain employs TRBV30 and TRBJ2-2; 7 bases are shared with TRBD2. The CDR3 is made up of 13 amino acids. From germline, CDR1 is GTSNPN and CDR2 SVGIG (reference sequence). Germline trimming cut 5 bases from V and 6 bases from J; bases unmatched to any gene: 6. CDR3 protein: CAWGRTSPGELFF. The CDR3 DNA sequence: TGTGCCTGGGGGCGGACTAGTCCCGGGGAGCTGTTTTTT.